The source of this TCR beta chain is a study of T cells after yellow fever vaccination (dated by TCRdb to the late 2010s). In terms of the full investigation: The SMART-Seq v4 Ultra Low Input RNA kit was used to prepare libraries from fractions with low cell numbers. Two healthy male donors, one aged 18 to 29 and one aged 30 to 40 years, made up the cohort. Blood samples were taken at several timepoints before and after primary and secondary immunization, and bulk PBMC replicates and cell subsets were isolated. To follow T-cell clones before and after primary and booster YFV17D yellow fever vaccination, bulk TCR alpha and beta repertoires were sequenced over time.

Reading the label with the study, this specimen's treatment or condition is: live attenuated yellow fever vaccine strain. At every blood-draw timepoint, two biological replicates of bulk PBMCs were collected. A standard Ficoll-Paque protocol was used to isolate PBMCs from peripheral blood. RNA was extracted with TriZol from bulk PBMCs, CD4 and CD8 fractions, and dextramer-positive and dextramer-negative fractions. The sample holds a few counts of this clonotype. Its antigen is still unknown. Base qualities are not recorded, but no much larger clone differs from it by a single base. TCR cDNA was made using 5'RACE template switching, a step that added a universal primer site and unique molecular identifiers. Priming for cDNA synthesis came from both the TCR alpha and TCR beta constant segments. Library amplification involved two PCR steps, and the second step added sample barcodes and sequencing adapters. Sequencing of the libraries was done on either Illumina HiSeq 2500 (2x100 bp) or NovaSeq (2x150 bp). Regarding the original processing steps: MIGEC handled demultiplexing of reads and collapsing into UMI consensus sequences, while MiXCR performed V(D)J alignment. Vaccine-responding clonotypes were defined with edgeR using replicate PBMC samples, requiring FDR below 0.01 and a log2 fold change above 5 up to day 15. Each bulk clonotype received a CD4 or CD8 identity based on whether the sequenced CD4 or CD8 repertoire contained that clonotype at higher abundance. TCRdb redid the processing of the public reads, applying fastp at Q25 and MiXCR, and retained in-frame beta chains. Duplicate CDR3 protein sequences are folded into a single record with the most common DNA and genes. TCRdb's processing, not the authors' own work, is the source of the V and J calls. The sample table shows approximately 550,000 distinct CDR3 sequences, and around 21% are seen once. The ten most abundant clones make up roughly an eighth of the sample.

V has 8 bases trimmed and J has 6 bases trimmed; junction bases matching no gene number 12. The CDR1 and CDR2 encoded by the germline V gene are KGHSH and LQKENI. The CDR3 has 16 amino acids, counting the end cysteine and phenylalanine. Only the CDR3 DNA is retained, 48 bases long and in frame from the first base. Results the study describes overall, beyond this receptor: A small share of clonotypes occurred in both CD4 and CD8 compartments, likely arising from convergent recombination. Compared with the primary T-cell response, the secondary T-cell response was weaker but faster, peaking on day 5 rather than day 15. Because the study included only a couple of donors, the extent to which the findings can be generalized is limited. Computational filtering was needed because FACS-sorted repertoires could contain abundant contaminating clonotypes from the bulk population. After the booster, most of the clones that had expanded following primary vaccination were detected again (almost 98% of CD4 and 80% to 90% of CD8), which suggests that memory was broadly maintained.

This clonotype originated in a man aged 25-45 years who received the YFV17D yellow fever vaccine. The sequencing here drew on PBMCs, taken 15 days after the yellow fever booster vaccination. The sequence links TRBV18 to TRBJ2-2; 10 bases in the junction line up with TRBD2. The DNA is as follows: TGTGCCAGCCCGAAATCCAGGAGCGGGAGGGCCGGGGAGCTGTTTTTT. Its coded protein is CASPKSRSGRAGELFF.